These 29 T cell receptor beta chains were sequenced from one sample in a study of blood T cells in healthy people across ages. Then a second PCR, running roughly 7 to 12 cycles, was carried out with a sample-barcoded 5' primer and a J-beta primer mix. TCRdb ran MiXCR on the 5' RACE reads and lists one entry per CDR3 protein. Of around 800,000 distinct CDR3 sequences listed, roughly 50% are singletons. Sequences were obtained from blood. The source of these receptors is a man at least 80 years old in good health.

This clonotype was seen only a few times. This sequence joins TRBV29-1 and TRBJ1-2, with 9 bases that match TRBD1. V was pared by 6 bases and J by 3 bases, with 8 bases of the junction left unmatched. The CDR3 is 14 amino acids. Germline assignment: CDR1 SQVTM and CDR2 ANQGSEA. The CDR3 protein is CSVPDRGFDYGYTF. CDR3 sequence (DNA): TGCAGCGTCCCAGACAGGGGGTTCGACTATGGCTACACCTTC. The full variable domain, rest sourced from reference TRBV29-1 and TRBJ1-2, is SAVISQKPSRDICQRGTSLTIQCQVDSQVTMMFWYRQQPGQSLTLIATANQGSEATYESGFVIDKFPISRPNLTFSTLTVSNMSPEDSSIYLCSVPDRGFDYGYTFGSGTRLTVV.

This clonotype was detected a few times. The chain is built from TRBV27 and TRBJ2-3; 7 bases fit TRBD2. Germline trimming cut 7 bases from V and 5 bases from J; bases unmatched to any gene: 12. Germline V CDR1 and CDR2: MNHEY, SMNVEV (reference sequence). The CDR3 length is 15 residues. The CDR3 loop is CASNPGAGVGDTQYF. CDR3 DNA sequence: TGTGCCAGCAACCCTGGGGCGGGGGTGGGAGATACGCAGTATTTT.

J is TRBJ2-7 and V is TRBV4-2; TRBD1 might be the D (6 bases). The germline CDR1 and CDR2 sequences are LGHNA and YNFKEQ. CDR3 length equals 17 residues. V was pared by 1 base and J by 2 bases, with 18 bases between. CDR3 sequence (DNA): TGTGCCAGCAGCCAAGGCGAAAATCTACAGGGCCCCTACGAGCAGTACTTC. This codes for CASSQGENLQGPYEQYF.

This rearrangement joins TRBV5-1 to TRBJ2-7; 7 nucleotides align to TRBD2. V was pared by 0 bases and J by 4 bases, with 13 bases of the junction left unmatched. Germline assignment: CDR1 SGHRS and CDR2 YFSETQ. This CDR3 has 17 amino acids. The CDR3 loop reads CASSLGPGGSLVYEQYF. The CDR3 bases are TGCGCCAGCAGCTTGGGTCCTGGCGGGAGTCTGGTGTACGAGCAGTACTTC.

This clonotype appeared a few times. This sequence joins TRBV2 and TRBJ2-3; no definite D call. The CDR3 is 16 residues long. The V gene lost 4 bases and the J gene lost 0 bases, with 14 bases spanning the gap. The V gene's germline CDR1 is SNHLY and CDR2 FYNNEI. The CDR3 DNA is TGTGCCAGCAGTGCCTCAGCCGCTAGGAGCACAGATACGCAGTATTTT. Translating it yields CASSASAARSTDTQYF.

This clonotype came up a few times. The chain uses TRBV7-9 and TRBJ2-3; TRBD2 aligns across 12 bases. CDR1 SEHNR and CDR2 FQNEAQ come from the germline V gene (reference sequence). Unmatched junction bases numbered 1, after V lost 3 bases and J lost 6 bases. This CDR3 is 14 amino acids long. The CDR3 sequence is CASSFGTSGDTQYF. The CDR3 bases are TGTGCCAGCAGCTTCGGGACTAGCGGGGATACGCAGTATTTT.

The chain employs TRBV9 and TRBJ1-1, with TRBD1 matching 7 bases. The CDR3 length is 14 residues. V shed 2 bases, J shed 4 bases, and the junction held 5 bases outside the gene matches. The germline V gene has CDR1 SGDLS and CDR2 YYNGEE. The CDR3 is CASSVRGGVTEAFF. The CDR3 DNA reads TGTGCCAGCAGCGTCAGGGGGGGCGTCACTGAAGCTTTCTTT.

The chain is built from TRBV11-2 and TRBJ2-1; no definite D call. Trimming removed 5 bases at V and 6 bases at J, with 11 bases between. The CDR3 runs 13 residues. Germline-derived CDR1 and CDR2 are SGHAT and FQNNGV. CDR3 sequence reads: CASSVVIVNEQFF. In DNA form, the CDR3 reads TGTGCCAGCAGCGTAGTGATCGTCAATGAGCAGTTCTTC.

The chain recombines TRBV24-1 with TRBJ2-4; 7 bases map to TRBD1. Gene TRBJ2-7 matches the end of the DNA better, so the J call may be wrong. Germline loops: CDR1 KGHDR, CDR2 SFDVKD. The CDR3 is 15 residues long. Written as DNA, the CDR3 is TGTGCCACCAGTGATTCCGGGACAGCTGAACGCGAGCAGTACTTC. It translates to CATSDSGTAEREQYF.

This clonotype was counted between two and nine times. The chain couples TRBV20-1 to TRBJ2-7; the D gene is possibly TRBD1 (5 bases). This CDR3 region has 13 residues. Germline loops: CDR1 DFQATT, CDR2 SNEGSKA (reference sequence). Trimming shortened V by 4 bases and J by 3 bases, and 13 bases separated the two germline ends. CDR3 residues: CSAIVGQGYEQYF. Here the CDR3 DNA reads TGCAGTGCTATCGTGGGTCAGGGCTACGAGCAGTACTTC.

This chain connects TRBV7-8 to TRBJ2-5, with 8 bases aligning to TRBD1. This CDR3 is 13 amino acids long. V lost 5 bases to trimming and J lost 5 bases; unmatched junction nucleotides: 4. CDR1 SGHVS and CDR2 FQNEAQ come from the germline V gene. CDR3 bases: TGTGCCAGCAGCATGGACAGGGTTGAGACCCAGTACTTC. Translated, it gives CASSMDRVETQYF.

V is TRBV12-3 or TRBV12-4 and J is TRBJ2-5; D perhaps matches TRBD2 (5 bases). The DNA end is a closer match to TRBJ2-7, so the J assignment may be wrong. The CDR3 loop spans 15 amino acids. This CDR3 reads CASSATIASYYEQYF. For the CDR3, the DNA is TGTGCCAGCAGTGCGACCATAGCGTCTTACTACGAGCAGTACTTC.

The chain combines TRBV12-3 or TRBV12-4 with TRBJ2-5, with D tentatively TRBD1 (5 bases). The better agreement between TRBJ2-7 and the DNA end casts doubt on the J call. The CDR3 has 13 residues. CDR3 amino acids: CASSRRQFYEQYF. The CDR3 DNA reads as TGTGCCAGCAGTAGGCGACAGTTCTACGAGCAGTACTTC.

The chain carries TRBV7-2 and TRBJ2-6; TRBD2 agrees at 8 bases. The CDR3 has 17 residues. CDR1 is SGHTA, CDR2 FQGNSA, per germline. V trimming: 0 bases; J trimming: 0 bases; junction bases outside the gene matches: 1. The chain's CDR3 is CASSLASGNSGANVLTF. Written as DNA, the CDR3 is TGTGCCAGCAGCTTAGCTAGCGGGAACTCTGGGGCCAACGTCCTGACTTTC.

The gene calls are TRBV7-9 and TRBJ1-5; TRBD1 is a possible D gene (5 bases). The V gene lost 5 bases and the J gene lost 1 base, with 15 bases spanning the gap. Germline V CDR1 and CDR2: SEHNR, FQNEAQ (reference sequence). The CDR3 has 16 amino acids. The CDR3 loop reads CASSPWGGVSNQPQHF. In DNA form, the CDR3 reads TGTGCCAGCAGCCCATGGGGAGGGGTAAGCAATCAGCCCCAGCATTTT.

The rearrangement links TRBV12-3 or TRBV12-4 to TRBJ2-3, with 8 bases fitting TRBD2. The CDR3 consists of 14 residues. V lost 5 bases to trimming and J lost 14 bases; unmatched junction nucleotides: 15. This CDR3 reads CASSLLAGNRYAYF. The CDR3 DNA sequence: TGTGCCAGCAGTCTCCTAGCGGGCAACAGATACGCGTATTTT.

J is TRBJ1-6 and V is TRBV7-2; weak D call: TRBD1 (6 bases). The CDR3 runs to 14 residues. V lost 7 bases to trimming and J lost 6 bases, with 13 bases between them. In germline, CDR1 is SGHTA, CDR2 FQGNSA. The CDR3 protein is CASTNREGNSPLHF. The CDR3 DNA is TGTGCCAGCACCAACAGGGAGGGTAATTCACCCCTCCACTTT.

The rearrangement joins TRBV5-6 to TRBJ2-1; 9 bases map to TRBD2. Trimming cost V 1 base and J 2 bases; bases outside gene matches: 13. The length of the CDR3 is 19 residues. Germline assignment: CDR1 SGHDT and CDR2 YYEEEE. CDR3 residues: CASSLTRIGGRAAYNEQFF. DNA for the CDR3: TGTGCCAGCAGCTTGACTCGGATAGGCGGGAGGGCCGCCTACAATGAGCAGTTCTTC.

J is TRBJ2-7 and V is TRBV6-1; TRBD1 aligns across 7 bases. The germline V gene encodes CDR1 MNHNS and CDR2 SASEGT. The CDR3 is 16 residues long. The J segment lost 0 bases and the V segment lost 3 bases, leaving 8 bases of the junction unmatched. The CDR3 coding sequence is TGTGCCAGCAGTGACCGTCTGGGGACAGCCTCCTACGAGCAGTACTTC. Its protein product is CASSDRLGTASYEQYF.

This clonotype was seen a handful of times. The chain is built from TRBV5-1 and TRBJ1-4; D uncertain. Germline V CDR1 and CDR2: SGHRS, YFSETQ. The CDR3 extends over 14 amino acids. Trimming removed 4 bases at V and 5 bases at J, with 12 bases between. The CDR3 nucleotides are TGCGCCAGCAGCCCTGTAGATCCGAATGAAAAACTGTTTTTT. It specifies CASSPVDPNEKLFF.

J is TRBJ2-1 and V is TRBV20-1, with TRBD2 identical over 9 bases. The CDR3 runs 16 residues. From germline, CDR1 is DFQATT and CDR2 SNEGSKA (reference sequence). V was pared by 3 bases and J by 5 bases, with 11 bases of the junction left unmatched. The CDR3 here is CSARDRSSGGHNEQFF. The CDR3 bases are TGCAGTGCTAGGGATAGGAGTAGCGGGGGACACAATGAGCAGTTCTTC.

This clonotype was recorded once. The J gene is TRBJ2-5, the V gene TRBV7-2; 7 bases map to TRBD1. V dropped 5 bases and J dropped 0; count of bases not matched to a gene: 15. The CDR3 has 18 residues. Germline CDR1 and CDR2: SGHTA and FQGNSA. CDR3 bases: TGTGCCAGCAGCACCCTCTTTCCGGGACAGACGTACCAAGAGACCCAGTACTTC. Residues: CASSTLFPGQTYQETQYF.

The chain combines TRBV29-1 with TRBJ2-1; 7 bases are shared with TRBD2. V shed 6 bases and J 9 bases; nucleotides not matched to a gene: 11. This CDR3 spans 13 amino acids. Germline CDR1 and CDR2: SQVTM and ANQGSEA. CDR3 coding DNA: TGCAGCGTCCGGGACTACCGTACGCCTGAGCAGTTCTTC. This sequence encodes CSVRDYRTPEQFF.

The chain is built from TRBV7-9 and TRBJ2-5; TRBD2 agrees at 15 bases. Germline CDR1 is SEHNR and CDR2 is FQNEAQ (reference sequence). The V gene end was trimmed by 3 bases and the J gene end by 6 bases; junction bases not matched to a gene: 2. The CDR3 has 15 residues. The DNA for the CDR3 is TGTGCCAGCAGCTTGGGGACTAGCGGGAGGAAGACCCAGTACTTC. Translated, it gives CASSLGTSGRKTQYF.

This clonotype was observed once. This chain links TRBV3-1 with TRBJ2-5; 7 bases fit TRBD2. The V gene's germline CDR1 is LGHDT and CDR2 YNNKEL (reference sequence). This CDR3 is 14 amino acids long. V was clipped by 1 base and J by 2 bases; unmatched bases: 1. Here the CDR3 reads CASSQGDYQETQYF. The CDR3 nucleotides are TGTGCCAGCAGCCAAGGGGACTATCAAGAGACCCAGTACTTC.

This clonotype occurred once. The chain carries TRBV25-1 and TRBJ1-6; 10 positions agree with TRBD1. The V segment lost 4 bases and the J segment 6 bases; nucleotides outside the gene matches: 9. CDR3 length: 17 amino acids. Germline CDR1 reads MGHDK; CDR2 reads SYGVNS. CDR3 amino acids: CASSALTGGAANSPLHF. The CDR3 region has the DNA TGTGCCAGCAGTGCCCTGACAGGGGGCGCGGCTAATTCACCCCTCCACTTT. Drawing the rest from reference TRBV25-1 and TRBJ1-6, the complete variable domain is EADIYQTPRYLVIGTGKKITLECSQTMGHDKMYWYQQDPGMELHLIHYSYGVNSTEKGDLSSESTVSRIRTEHFPLTLESARPSHTSQYLCASSALTGGAANSPLHFGNGTRLTVT.

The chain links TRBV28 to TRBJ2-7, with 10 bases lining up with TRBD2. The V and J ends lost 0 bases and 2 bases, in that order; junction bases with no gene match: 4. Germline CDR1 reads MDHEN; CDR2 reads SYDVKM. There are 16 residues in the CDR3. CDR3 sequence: CASSLWISGRTYEQYF. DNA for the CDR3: TGTGCCAGCAGTTTATGGATTAGCGGGAGGACCTACGAGCAGTACTTC.

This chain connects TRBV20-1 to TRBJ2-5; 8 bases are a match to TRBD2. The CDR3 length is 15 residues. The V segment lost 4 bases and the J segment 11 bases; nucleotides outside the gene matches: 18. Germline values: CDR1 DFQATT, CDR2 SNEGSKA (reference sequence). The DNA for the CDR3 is TGCAGTGCTACTCCGAATGCGGGAGGAGGCAATGAGCAGTACTTC. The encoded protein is CSATPNAGGGNEQYF.

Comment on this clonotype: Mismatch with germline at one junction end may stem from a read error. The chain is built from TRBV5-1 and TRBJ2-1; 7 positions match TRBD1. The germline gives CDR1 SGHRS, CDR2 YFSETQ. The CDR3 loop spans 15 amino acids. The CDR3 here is CTSSGTGVGINEQFF. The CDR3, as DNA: TGCACCAGCAGCGGAACAGGGGTGGGAATCAATGAGCAGTTCTTC.